Shown below are 9 T cell receptor beta chains from a single sample sequenced in a study of T cell responses to AZD1222 COVID-19 vaccine. Sequenced by immunoSEQ multiplex PCR; TCRdb stores in-frame clones only, minus some. This sample has about 93,000 clones, with 80% to 90% found just once. This specimen consisted of peripheral blood, obtained on day 0 of AZD1222 vaccination. The receptor set was obtained from an adult in good health.

This chain connects TRBV6-5 to TRBJ1-1, with D unclear. The V and J ends lost 10 bases and 3 bases respectively, with 9 bases between them. The CDR3 is 11 amino acids. Germline lookup yields CDR1 MNHEY and CDR2 SVGAGI. The CDR3 here is CATRSYTEAFF. CDR3 in DNA: TGTGCCACTAGGTCCTACACTGAAGCTTTCTTT.

The chain has TRBV11-1 and TRBJ2-3, with TRBD2 as a possible D gene (6 bases). CDR3 length: 15 residues. With 0 bases removed from V and 3 bases from J, the gap between germline ends came to 10 bases. Looked up from germline, CDR1 is SGHAT and CDR2 is FQDESV (reference sequence). DNA for the CDR3: TGTGCCAGCAGCTTAGCCGCTAGCGTGACAGATACGCAGTATTTT. Residues: CASSLAASVTDTQYF.

This chain connects TRBV3-1 (or the pseudogene TRBV3-2) to TRBJ1-1; tentative D call: TRBD1 (5 bases). The CDR3 extends over 16 amino acids. Trimming shortened V by 4 bases and J by 1 base, and 16 bases separated the two germline ends. Germline V lookup: CDR1 LGHDT, CDR2 YNNKEL (reference sequence). The CDR3 reads CASSPSPGQKNTEAFF. CDR3 sequence (DNA): TGTGCCAGCAGCCCCTCACCGGGGCAGAAGAACACTGAAGCTTTCTTT.

The rearrangement uses TRBV19 and TRBJ1-2; D gene unclear. The CDR3 loop spans 11 amino acids. Germline CDR1 and CDR2: LNHDA and SQIVND (reference sequence). Between the trimmed V and J ends, which lost 8 bases and 8 bases, there was a span of 12 bases. The CDR3 DNA sequence: TGTGCCAGTTCCCCATCTGGAGGCTACACCTTC. It translates to CASSPSGGYTF.

The chain employs TRBV5-4 and TRBJ2-7; 7 positions match TRBD2. Germline trimming cut 1 base from V and 0 bases from J; bases unmatched to any gene: 7. CDR3 length: 16 residues. Per the germline V gene, CDR1 is SGHNT and CDR2 is YYREEE (reference sequence). CDR3 nucleotide sequence: TGTGCCAGCAGCTTGTCCCCGGGAGGAGGCTCCTACGAGCAGTACTTC. It is translated as CASSLSPGGGSYEQYF.

The genes are TRBV10-3 and TRBJ1-5, with 7 bases aligning to TRBD1. Germline values: CDR1 ENHRY, CDR2 SYGVKD. V lost 5 bases and J lost 0; bases outside the gene matches: 1. The CDR3 runs 14 residues. This chain's CDR3 is CAISTGVSNQPQHF. The CDR3 bases are TGTGCCATCAGTACAGGGGTTAGCAATCAGCCCCAGCATTTT.

This chain uses TRBV5-1 with TRBJ2-7, with TRBD2 identical over 9 bases. CDR1 is SGHRS and CDR2 is YFSETQ in the germline V gene. The CDR3 covers 15 residues. With 2 bases clipped from V and 6 bases from J, the junction kept 9 bases outside the gene matches. The CDR3 bases are TGCGCCAGCAGCTTCATAGCGGGAGACGGGGCCGAGCAGTACTTC. This encodes CASSFIAGDGAEQYF.

The chain uses TRBV7-8 and TRBJ2-1; D is perhaps TRBD1 (6 bases). The CDR3 length is 13 residues. Germline V lookup: CDR1 SGHVS, CDR2 FQNEAQ. V lost 1 base to trimming and J lost 9 bases, with 10 bases between them. The CDR3: CASSLGQEAEQFF. The DNA of the CDR3 is TGTGCCAGCAGCTTAGGACAGGAGGCTGAGCAGTTCTTC.

This clone was observed a handful of times. V gene TRBV12-3 or TRBV12-4 combines with J gene TRBJ2-1; perhaps TRBD2 as D (7 bases). The CDR3 extends over 13 amino acids. The V and J ends lost 8 bases and 3 bases respectively, with 11 bases between them. The CDR3 loop is CASRGADYNEQFF. Here the CDR3 DNA reads TGTGCCAGCCGGGGGGCCGACTACAATGAGCAGTTCTTC.